This T cell receptor beta chain was sequenced for a study of T cell repertoires in cytomegalovirus infection. Notes on the study in general: Dominating the ex vivo response were HLA-C-restricted CMV-specific TCR beta clonotypes.

This CDR3 spans 11 amino acids. Looked up from germline, CDR1 is KGHDR and CDR2 is SFDVKD. Trimming took off 9 bases at V and 10 bases at J, with 14 bases between the two ends. Details on this clonotype: The antigen remains undetermined.

One entry per CDR3 protein, called by TCRdb with MiXCR from the reads. The sample yields around 430,000 distinct CDR3 sequences, more than 40% seen once. The receptor comes from a human donor in good health (CMV status not recorded). Some clones in this sample may be carry-over from other donors' samples. Sample: cultured PBMCs, taken from culture after CMV antigen stimulation. The chain carries TRBV24-1 and TRBJ1-1, with a possible D match to TRBD1 (5 bases). Here the CDR3 reads CATFRVLAAFF. CDR3 nucleotide sequence: TGTGCCACCTTCAGGGTGCTTGCAGCTTTCTTT.